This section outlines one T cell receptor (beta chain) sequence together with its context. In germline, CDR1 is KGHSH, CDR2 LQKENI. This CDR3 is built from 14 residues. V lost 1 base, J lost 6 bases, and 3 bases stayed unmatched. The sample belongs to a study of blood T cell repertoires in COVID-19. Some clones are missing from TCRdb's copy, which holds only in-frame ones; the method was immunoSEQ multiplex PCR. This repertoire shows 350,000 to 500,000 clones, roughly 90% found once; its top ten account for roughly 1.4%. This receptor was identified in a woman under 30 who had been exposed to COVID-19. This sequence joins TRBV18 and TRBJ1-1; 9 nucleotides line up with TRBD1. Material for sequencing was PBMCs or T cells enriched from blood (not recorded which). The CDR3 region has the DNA TGTGCCAGCTCACCACTGGGACAGGGACCTGAAGCTTTCTTT. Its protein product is CASSPLGQGPEAFF. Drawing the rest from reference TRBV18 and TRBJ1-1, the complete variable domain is NAGVMQNPRHLVRRRGQEARLRCSPMKGHSHVYWYRQLPEEGLKFMVYLQKENIIDESGMPKERFSAEFPKEGPSILRIQQVVRGDSAAYFCASSPLGQGPEAFFGQGTRLTVV.